Included here is one T cell receptor beta chain sequence, with context. The data derive from a study of blood T cell repertoires in COVID-19. The wider study: The origin of the acute and convalescent COVID-19 samples was the United States, Italy and Spain. T cells, B-cell-depleted T cells, or PBMCs supplied cDNA or gDNA.

Source study methods: Reference gene primers were amplified, and this amplification served to estimate nucleated cell counts. Method: immunoSEQ multiplex PCR; TCRdb's copy keeps in-frame clones and lacks some. The DNA gave D and trimming, while V, J and clone size come from that table. Of about 260,000 clones listed, roughly 86% are singletons. There are 12 residues in the CDR3. Between the trimmed V and J ends, which lost 3 bases and 7 bases, there was a span of 9 bases. CDR1 and CDR2 (germline): SGHNT, YENEEA. The clonotype originates from a man aged 40-49 years with active or convalescent COVID-19. The chain carries TRBV11-3 and TRBJ1-2; unclear D gene. Specimen: peripheral blood. The CDR3 loop is CASSFALGGYTF. The CDR3 DNA reads TGTGCCAGCAGCTTCGCCCTCGGTGGCTACACCTTC. Variable domain in full (rest from reference TRBV11-3 and TRBJ1-2): EAGVVQSPRYKIIEKKQPVAFWCNPISGHNTLYWYLQNLGQGPELLIRYENEEAVDDSQLPKDRFSAERLKGVDSTLKIQPAELGDSAVYLCASSFALGGYTFGSGTRLTVV.